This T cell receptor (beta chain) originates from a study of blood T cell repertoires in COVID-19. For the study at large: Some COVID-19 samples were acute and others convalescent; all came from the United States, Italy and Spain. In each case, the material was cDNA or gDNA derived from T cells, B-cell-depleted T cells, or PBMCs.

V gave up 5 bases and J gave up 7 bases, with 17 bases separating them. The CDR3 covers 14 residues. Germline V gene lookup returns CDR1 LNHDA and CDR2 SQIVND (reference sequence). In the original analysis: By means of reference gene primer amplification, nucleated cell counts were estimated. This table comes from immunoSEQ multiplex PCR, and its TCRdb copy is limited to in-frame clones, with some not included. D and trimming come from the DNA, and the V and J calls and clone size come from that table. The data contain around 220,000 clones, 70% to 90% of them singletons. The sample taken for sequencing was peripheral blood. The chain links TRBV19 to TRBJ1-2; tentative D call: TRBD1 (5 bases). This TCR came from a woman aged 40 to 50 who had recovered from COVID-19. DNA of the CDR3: TGTGCCAGTAGTCGCCAGGGAAAGTCCCTTGGCTACACCTTC. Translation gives CASSRQGKSLGYTF.